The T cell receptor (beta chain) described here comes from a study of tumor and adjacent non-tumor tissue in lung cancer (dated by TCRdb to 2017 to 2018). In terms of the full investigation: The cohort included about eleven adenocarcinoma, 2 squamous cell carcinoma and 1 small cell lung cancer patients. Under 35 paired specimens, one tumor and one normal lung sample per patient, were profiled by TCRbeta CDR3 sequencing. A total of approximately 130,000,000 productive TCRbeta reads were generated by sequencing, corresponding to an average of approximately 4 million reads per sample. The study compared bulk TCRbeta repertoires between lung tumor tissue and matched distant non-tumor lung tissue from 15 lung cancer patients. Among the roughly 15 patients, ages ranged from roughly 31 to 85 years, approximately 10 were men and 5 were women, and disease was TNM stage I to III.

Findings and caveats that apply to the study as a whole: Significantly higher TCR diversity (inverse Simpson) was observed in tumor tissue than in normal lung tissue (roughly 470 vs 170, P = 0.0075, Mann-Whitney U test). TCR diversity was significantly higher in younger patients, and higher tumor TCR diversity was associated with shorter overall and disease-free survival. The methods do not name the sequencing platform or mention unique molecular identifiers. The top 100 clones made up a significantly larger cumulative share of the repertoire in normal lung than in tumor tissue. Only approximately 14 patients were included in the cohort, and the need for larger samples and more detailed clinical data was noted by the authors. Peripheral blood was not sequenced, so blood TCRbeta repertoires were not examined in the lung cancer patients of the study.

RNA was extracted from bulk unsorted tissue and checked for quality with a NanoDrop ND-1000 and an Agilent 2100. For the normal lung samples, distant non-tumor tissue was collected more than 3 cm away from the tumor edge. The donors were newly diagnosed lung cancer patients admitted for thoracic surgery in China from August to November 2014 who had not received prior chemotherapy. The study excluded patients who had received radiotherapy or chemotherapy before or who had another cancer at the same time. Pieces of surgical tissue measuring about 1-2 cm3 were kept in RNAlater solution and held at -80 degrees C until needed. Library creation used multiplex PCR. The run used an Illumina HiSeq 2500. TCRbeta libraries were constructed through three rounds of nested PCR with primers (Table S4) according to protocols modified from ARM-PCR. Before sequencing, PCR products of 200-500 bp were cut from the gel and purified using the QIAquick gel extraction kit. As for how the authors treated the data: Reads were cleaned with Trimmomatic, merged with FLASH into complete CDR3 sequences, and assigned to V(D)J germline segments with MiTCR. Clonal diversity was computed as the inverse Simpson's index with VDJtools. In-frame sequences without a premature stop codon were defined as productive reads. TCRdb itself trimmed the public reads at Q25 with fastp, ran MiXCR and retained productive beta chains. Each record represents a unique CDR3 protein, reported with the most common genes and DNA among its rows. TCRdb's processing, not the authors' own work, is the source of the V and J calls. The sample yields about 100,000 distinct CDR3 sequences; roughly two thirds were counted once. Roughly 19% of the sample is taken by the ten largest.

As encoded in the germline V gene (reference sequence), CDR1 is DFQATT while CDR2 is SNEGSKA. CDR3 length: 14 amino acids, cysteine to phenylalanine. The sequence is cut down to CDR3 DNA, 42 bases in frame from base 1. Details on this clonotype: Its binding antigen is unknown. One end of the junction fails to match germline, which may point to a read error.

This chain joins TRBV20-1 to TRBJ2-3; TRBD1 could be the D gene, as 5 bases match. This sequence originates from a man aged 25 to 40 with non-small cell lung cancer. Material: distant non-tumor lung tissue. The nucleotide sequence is TGCAGTGCTAGCGTCGGGTTTAGCACAGGTACGCAGTATTTT. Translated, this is CSASVGFSTGTQYF.